Sequencing of this T cell receptor beta chain was carried out in a study of T-cell reconstitution after alpha-beta-depleted transplantation in children. Whole-study findings and limits: Reported findings indicate that, about two months after transplant, alpha-beta T cells came from several hundred expanded clones, which were derived from non-depleted graft cells. One year after transplant, T-cell counts and diversity came mostly from newly produced T cells. After transplant, high TCRbeta diversity at day 60 in some patients arose from surviving recipient T cells and thymic progenitors.

As to this clonotype: Its antigen is still unknown.

Researchers prepared the TCRbeta library using unique molecular identifiers, the study reports. A single record per CDR3 protein comes from TCRdb applying MiXCR to the PCR reads. The repertoire holds hundreds of thousands of distinct CDR3 sequences, with about a sixth as singletons. The CDR3 has 15 residues. Germline CDR1 is SQVTM and CDR2 is ANQGSEA. The ends lost 3 bases at V and 2 bases at J; junction bases unmatched: 5. The origin of this receptor is a boy in the first two years of life who had a stem cell transplant for Wiskott-Aldrich syndrome, so the T cells may come from the graft donor. The specimen comprised PBMCs, mostly from graft donor cells, sampled 360 days after TCRalphabeta/CD19-depleted stem cell transplant. This chain connects TRBV29-1 to TRBJ2-3, with 10 bases aligning to TRBD1. The CDR3 nucleotides read TGCAGCGTTGAGGGGGACAGGGGCTTCACAGATACGCAGTATTTT. This sequence encodes CSVEGDRGFTDTQYF.